Below, 22 T cell receptor beta chains from the same sample are listed, as sequenced in a study of early T cells in non-severe SARS-CoV-2 infection. TCRdb processed the 5' RACE reads anew with MiXCR; each CDR3 protein has one entry. The repertoire holds roughly 36,000 distinct CDR3 sequences, with 4.5% to 7% as singletons. Source material: whole blood. All receptors come from an adult who was a healthcare worker with PCR-confirmed SARS-CoV-2 infection or an uninfected control (not recorded which).

This clonotype was recorded many times. J is TRBJ2-1 and V is TRBV7-2; TRBD2 agrees at 8 bases. There are 15 residues in the CDR3. The V and J ends lost 5 bases and 5 bases, in that order; junction bases with no gene match: 8. In germline, CDR1 is SGHTA, CDR2 FQGNSA. The CDR3 region is CASSRLAGRHNEQFF. The CDR3 nucleotides are TGTGCCAGCAGCAGATTAGCGGGGAGACACAATGAGCAGTTCTTC.

This clonotype was counted ten times or more. V usage is TRBV5-1 and J usage is TRBJ1-5; 10 nucleotides agree with TRBD1. The J segment lost 5 bases and the V segment lost 3 bases, leaving 5 bases of the junction unmatched. This CDR3 is built from 15 residues. Germline V lookup: CDR1 SGHRS, CDR2 YFSETQ. Written as DNA, the CDR3 is TGCGCCAGCAGCTCGGGACAGGGGTTCGATCAGCCCCAGCATTTT. Translation: CASSSGQGFDQPQHF.

This clonotype was counted at least ten times. V is TRBV5-1 and J is TRBJ1-1; tentatively, D is TRBD1 (5 bases). The V and J ends lost 0 bases and 11 bases respectively, with 14 bases between them. There are 13 residues in the CDR3. Germline assignment: CDR1 SGHRS and CDR2 YFSETQ. CDR3 sequence reads: CASSLASPEGAFF. CDR3 coding DNA: TGCGCCAGCAGCTTGGCCTCGCCCGAGGGGGCTTTCTTT.

Only a few counts were recorded for this clonotype. The chain uses TRBV12-3 or TRBV12-4 and TRBJ2-7, with D perhaps TRBD1 (5 bases). V was pared by 6 bases and J by 6 bases, with 18 bases between. This CDR3 has 14 residues. CDR3 sequence (DNA): TGTGCCAGCAGCAGAGGACACCAATCAGGCGAGCAGTACTTC. Its protein product is CASSRGHQSGEQYF.

This clonotype was detected a few times. The chain recombines TRBV5-6 with TRBJ2-3; D is ambiguous. Per germline, CDR1 SGHDT and CDR2 YYEEEE. The length of the CDR3 is 15 residues. The ends were cut back, 4 bases at V and 7 bases at J, with 19 bases in the middle. CDR3 sequence (DNA): TGTGCCAGCAGCGGGATCCTTGGCGGTTCGTATACGCAGTATTTT. As protein: CASSGILGGSYTQYF.

This clonotype was recorded at least ten times. The chain recombines TRBV29-1 with TRBJ2-5; D is unresolved. Germline CDR1 and CDR2: SQVTM and ANQGSEA. This CDR3 is 11 amino acids long. Trimming cost V 7 bases and J 5 bases, with 11 bases left between them. The CDR3: CSAGRTETQYF. The CDR3 DNA sequence: TGCAGCGCCGGTCGAACGGAGACCCAGTACTTC.

This clonotype was detected ten times or more. The chain recombines TRBV7-2 with TRBJ2-7, with D hard to call. This CDR3 contains 14 residues. Germline V gene data show CDR1 as SGHTA and CDR2 as FQGNSA. Trimming cost V 1 base and J 4 bases, with 11 bases left between them. The CDR3 loop is CASSLEGTTYEQYF. For the CDR3, the DNA is TGTGCCAGCAGCTTAGAGGGCACTACTTACGAGCAGTACTTC.

Remarks on this clonotype: Just one base apart from a much larger clone, this may be a read error. The rearrangement uses TRBV6-5 and TRBJ2-7; D unresolved. CDR1 and CDR2 from the germline V gene are MNHEY and SVGAGI. The CDR3 consists of 12 residues. Trimming stripped 8 bases from V and 1 base from J, with 9 bases between. The CDR3, as DNA: TGTGCCAGCGACCTAGGTTCCTACGAGCAGTACTTC. Translating gives CASDLGSYEQYF.

This clonotype was observed a few times. The chain carries TRBV15 and TRBJ1-5, with 8 positions matching TRBD1. Trimming at V came to 2 bases and at J to 6 bases, leaving 6 bases not matched to a gene. The CDR3 runs 15 residues. The germline gives CDR1 LNHNV, CDR2 YYDKDF (reference sequence). The CDR3 protein is CATSRQGAAGQPQHF. CDR3 sequence (DNA): TGTGCCACCAGCAGACAGGGGGCGGCTGGTCAGCCCCAGCATTTT.

This clonotype was counted ten times or more. CDR3 nucleotide sequence: TGTGCCAGCAGTTTGGAGGGGCCCGGGGCCCAGTACTTC. Amino acids: CASSLEGPGAQYF. The rearrangement uses TRBV28 and TRBJ2-5; D is perhaps TRBD2 (6 bases). V was trimmed by 3 bases and J by 9 bases, leaving 14 bases between them. In germline, CDR1 is MDHEN, CDR2 SYDVKM. The length of the CDR3 is 13 residues.

CDR3 sequence: CASSLTAEIYEQYF. CDR3 in DNA: TGTGCCAGCAGCTTAACAGCGGAGATTTACGAGCAGTACTTC. The V call is TRBV7-8, the J call TRBJ2-7, with D possibly being TRBD2 (5 bases). Germline CDR1 SGHVS, CDR2 FQNEAQ. V lost 2 bases and J 4 bases, leaving 12 bases between the germline ends. The CDR3 spans 14 residues.

This clonotype appeared many times. This sequence joins TRBV4-1 and TRBJ2-5, with a weak D call TRBD2 (6 bases). The CDR3 consists of 13 residues. V lost 4 bases, J lost 2 bases, and 8 bases lay in between. Germline lookup yields CDR1 MGHRA and CDR2 YSYEKL. CDR3 in amino acids: CASSRGGQETQYF. DNA for the CDR3: TGCGCCAGCAGCCGAGGAGGGCAAGAGACCCAGTACTTC.

This clonotype occurred a few times. This chain joins TRBV7-2 and TRBJ2-3; 7 bases line up with TRBD2. This CDR3 is 17 amino acids long. J lost 4 bases, V lost 4 bases, and 14 bases had no gene match. From germline, CDR1 is SGHTA and CDR2 FQGNSA. The CDR3 bases are TGTGCCAGCAGCTACATCGGACTAGACGTATGGGCAGATACGCAGTATTTT. This encodes CASSYIGLDVWADTQYF.

The table lists this clonotype with many counts. The chain links TRBV30 to TRBJ2-7; TRBD1 or TRBD2 may be the D gene (7 bases each). Germline CDR1 and CDR2: GTSNPN and SVGIG (reference sequence). The V gene lost 1 base and the J gene lost 2 bases, with 12 bases spanning the gap. The CDR3 extends over 14 amino acids. The CDR3 nucleotides are TGTGCCTGGAGTGAGGCAGGGGGGGCCTACGAGCAGTACTTC. This gives the protein CAWSEAGGAYEQYF.

This clonotype was detected ten times or more. The chain joins TRBV12-5 to TRBJ2-7; no reliable D call. V lost 3 bases and J lost 2, with 8 bases in between. Germline CDR1 reads LGHNT; CDR2 reads FRNRAP. This CDR3 has 13 amino acids. CDR3 sequence reads: CASGFDLAYEQYF. DNA for the CDR3: TGTGCTAGTGGTTTTGATCTCGCCTACGAGCAGTACTTC.

This clonotype was observed many times. The chain couples TRBV21-1 to TRBJ2-1; TRBD1 was called by the table and not checked on the DNA. TRBV21-1 is a recognized pseudogene. CDR3 length: 13 residues. The CDR3 DNA reads as TGTGCCAGCTCCGGGACGGGGTACAATGAGCAGTTCTTC. Translating it yields CASSGTGYNEQFF.

This clonotype occurred many times. The chain combines TRBV30 with TRBJ1-5, with D possibly being TRBD1 (5 bases). Trimming removed 5 bases from V and 4 bases from J, with 9 bases in between. Germline V gene lookup returns CDR1 GTSNPN and CDR2 SVGIG (reference sequence). The length of the CDR3 is 12 residues. The CDR3 sequence is CAWGAPNQPQHF. Here the CDR3 DNA reads TGTGCCTGGGGGGCCCCTAATCAGCCCCAGCATTTT.

The chain is built from TRBV13 and TRBJ2-3; D gene unclear. V was shortened by 5 bases and J by 1 base, with 7 bases between the two germline ends. The CDR3 covers 13 residues. Germline CDR1 and CDR2: PRHDT and FYEKMQ (reference sequence). The CDR3 reads CASSPPRTDTQYF. The CDR3 nucleotides are TGTGCCAGCAGCCCGCCACGCACAGATACGCAGTATTTT.

This clonotype was counted many times. The V call is TRBV5-1, the J call TRBJ2-7, with D unclear. The V gene lost 4 bases and the J gene lost 4 bases, with 9 bases spanning the gap. The CDR3 covers 12 residues. From germline, CDR1 is SGHRS and CDR2 YFSETQ. As DNA, the CDR3 is TGCGCCAGCAGCACGGACGGGTACGAGCAGTACTTC. Amino acid sequence: CASSTDGYEQYF. The full variable domain, rest sourced from reference TRBV5-1 and TRBJ2-7, is KAGVTQTPRYLIKTRGQQVTLSCSPISGHRSVSWYQQTPGQGLQFLFEYFSETQRNKGNFPGRFSGRQFSNSRSEMNVSTLELGDSALYLCASSTDGYEQYFGPGTRLTVT.

This clonotype was seen ten or more times. A junction end diverges from the germline sequence, so it may reflect a read error. CDR3 sequence (DNA): TGTGCCAGCAGCGTAGCGGGGGCAACGAACACCGGGGAGCTGTTTTTT. As protein: CASSVAGATNTGELFF. The rearrangement uses TRBV7-9 and TRBJ2-2, with 9 bases identical to TRBD2. This CDR3 comprises 16 residues. Germline assignment: CDR1 SEHNR and CDR2 FQNEAQ (reference sequence).

This clonotype was observed a few times. The chain combines TRBV21-1 with TRBJ2-7; the DNA was not compared with TRBD2, the D call given in the table. TRBV21-1 is a known pseudogene. The CDR3 is made up of 14 amino acids. CDR3 coding DNA: TGTGCCAGCAGCAAAGTCGGCAGGGCCAACGAGCAGTACTTC. The encoded protein is CASSKVGRANEQYF.

This clonotype was recorded many times. This chain's CDR3 is CASSQDMNTEAFF. Written as DNA, the CDR3 is TGCGCCAGCAGTCAGGATATGAACACTGAAGCTTTCTTT. The chain carries TRBV5-1 and TRBJ1-1; D call uncertain. This CDR3 has 13 residues. Trimming removed 5 bases from V and 0 bases from J, with 8 bases in between. Germline V gives CDR1 SGHRS, CDR2 YFSETQ.